This TCR beta chain was recorded in a study of blood T cells in healthy people across ages. Notes on the study in general: The authors considered diversity estimates from one million T cells to be underestimates. Among T cells, TCR beta diversity per million cells dropped roughly linearly as age rose. PBMCs left unsorted prevented a conclusive naive versus antigen-experienced comparison.

The authors ran a second PCR of roughly 6 to 12 cycles using a sample-barcoded 5' primer and a J-beta primer mix. TCRdb ran MiXCR on the 5' RACE reads and lists one entry per CDR3 protein. The sample has some 710,000 distinct CDR3 sequences; about 47% are singletons. Germline trimming cut 3 bases from V and 5 bases from J; bases unmatched to any gene: 10. Germline CDR1 is KGHDR and CDR2 is SFDVKD. CDR3 length: 18 amino acids. About this clonotype: Antigen specificity is unknown.

The V and J genes are TRBV24-1 and TRBJ2-2; 11 nucleotides match TRBD2. This clonotype was sampled from a man of 80 years or more in good health. Specimen: blood. The chain's CDR3 is CATSDLVAGGRETGELFF. CDR3 bases: TGTGCCACCAGTGATCTAGTAGCGGGAGGGAGAGAGACCGGGGAGCTGTTTTTT.